Listed here are 30 T cell receptor beta chains from one sample, sequenced in a study of T cell changes during pregnancy in multiple sclerosis. Some clones are missing from TCRdb's copy, which holds only in-frame ones; the method was immunoSEQ multiplex PCR. The sample has 50,000 to 75,000 clones, roughly nine tenths seen once. The source material was peripheral blood, sampled in the first trimester of pregnancy. These receptors all stem from a female donor in good health, enrolled as a control in a pregnancy study.

The gene calls are TRBV7-2 and TRBJ1-1; TRBD1 might be the D (6 bases). Germline V gene data show CDR1 as SGHTA and CDR2 as FQGNSA. The CDR3 runs 15 residues. Trimming pared 1 base from V and 8 bases from J, leaving 17 bases between. The CDR3 here is CASSLDRSGGTEAFF. The CDR3, as DNA: TGTGCCAGCAGCTTAGATAGATCGGGGGGGACAGAAGCTTTCTTT.

The V and J genes are TRBV19 and TRBJ2-5; tentative D call: TRBD1 (6 bases). Trimming took 7 bases from V and 5 from J, leaving 17 bases between them. CDR1 and CDR2 from the germline V gene are LNHDA and SQIVND (reference sequence). The CDR3 runs 14 residues. CDR3 DNA sequence: TGTGCCAGTAACCATGGGGGCCCATTGGAGACCCAGTACTTC. Amino acids: CASNHGGPLETQYF. The full variable domain, in which reference TRBV19 and TRBJ2-5 provide the parts outside the CDR3, is DGGITQSPKYLFRKEGQNVTLSCEQNLNHDAMYWYRQDPGQGLRLIYYSQIVNDFQKGDIAEGYSVSREKKESFPLTVTSAQKNPTAFYLCASNHGGPLETQYFGPGTRLLVL.

The chain recombines TRBV7-3 with TRBJ2-3, with no clear D. The germline CDR1 and CDR2 sequences are SGHTA and FQGTGA. Trimming cost V 2 bases and J 11 bases, with 14 bases left between them. The CDR3 has 13 amino acids. Here the CDR3 DNA reads TGTGCCAGCAGCTTAGGGCCCCAGGAATGGCAGTATTTT. This gives the protein CASSLGPQEWQYF. Variable domain in full (rest from reference TRBV7-3 and TRBJ2-3): GAGVSQTPSNKVTEKGKYVELRCDPISGHTALYWYRQSLGQGPEFLIYFQGTGAADDSGLPNDRFFAVRPEGSVSTLKIQRTERGDSAVYLCASSLGPQEWQYFGPGTRLTVL.

The chain uses TRBV9 and TRBJ2-1; 11 nucleotides align to TRBD2. Trimming removed 0 bases from V and 10 bases from J; junction bases left unmatched: 9. From germline, CDR1 is SGDLS and CDR2 YYNGEE. CDR3 size: 16 residues. The CDR3 DNA follows: TGTGCCAGCAGCGTAGAACGTAGCGGGGGGGCGGCAGAGCAGTTCTTC. Translated: CASSVERSGGAAEQFF.

The chain carries TRBV6-6 and TRBJ2-1, with TRBD1 as a possible D gene (6 bases). The CDR3 length is 15 residues. Germline V lookup: CDR1 MNHNY, CDR2 SVGAGI (reference sequence). The V gene lost 5 bases and the J gene lost 4 bases, with 15 bases spanning the gap. The CDR3 spells CASSITQGTYNEQFF. The DNA of the CDR3 is TGTGCCAGCAGTATAACACAGGGAACTTACAATGAGCAGTTCTTC.

The CDR3 DNA follows: TGTGCCAGCAGCCATGCTAGCGGGAGCCACAATGAGCAGTTCTTC. It encodes CASSHASGSHNEQFF. This rearrangement joins TRBV4-2 to TRBJ2-1; 10 nucleotides line up with TRBD2. J lost 5 bases, V lost 3 bases, and 4 bases had no gene match. In germline, CDR1 is LGHNA, CDR2 YNFKEQ. There are 15 residues in the CDR3.

The chain employs TRBV5-6 and TRBJ1-1; TRBD1 might be the D (5 bases). V was clipped by 3 bases and J by 0 bases, with 12 bases between them. The CDR3 length is 15 residues. Germline assignment: CDR1 SGHDT and CDR2 YYEEEE. Here the CDR3 DNA reads TGTGCCAGCAGCTATGAGACAGCCTTGAACACTGAAGCTTTCTTT. Its protein product is CASSYETALNTEAFF.

J is TRBJ1-2 and V is TRBV7-3; D is ambiguous. V was clipped by 3 bases and J by 3 bases, with 8 bases between them. The CDR3 contains 13 residues. Germline V gene lookup returns CDR1 SGHTA and CDR2 FQGTGA. Here the CDR3 reads CASSFASDYGYTF. The CDR3 coding sequence is TGTGCCAGCAGCTTCGCGAGTGACTATGGCTACACCTTC. Drawing the rest from reference TRBV7-3 and TRBJ1-2, the complete variable domain is GAGVSQTPSNKVTEKGKYVELRCDPISGHTALYWYRQSLGQGPEFLIYFQGTGAADDSGLPNDRFFAVRPEGSVSTLKIQRTERGDSAVYLCASSFASDYGYTFGSGTRLTVV.

V is TRBV5-4 and J is TRBJ1-1; the D is unclear. The V and J ends lost 0 bases and 6 bases respectively, with 9 bases between them. Germline CDR1 SGHNT, CDR2 YYREEE (reference sequence). The CDR3 loop spans 13 amino acids. The CDR3 loop is CASSLGFGAEAFF. CDR3 nucleotides: TGTGCCAGCAGCTTGGGGTTTGGAGCTGAAGCTTTCTTT. Based on the CDR3 plus reference TRBV5-4 and TRBJ1-1, the full variable domain is ETGVTQSPTHLIKTRGQQVTLRCSSQSGHNTVSWYQQALGQGPQFIFQYYREEENGRGNFPPRFSGLQFPNYSSELNVNALELDDSALYLCASSLGFGAEAFFGQGTRLTVV.

This chain connects TRBV7-9 to TRBJ1-6; 12 bases align to TRBD1. Germline trimming cut 6 bases from V and 14 bases from J; bases unmatched to any gene: 11. Germline CDR1 is SEHNR and CDR2 is FQNEAQ (reference sequence). CDR3 size: 15 residues. CDR3 DNA: TGTGCCAGCAGTCTAAGCGGGACAGGGGGCGCAGCCCTCCACTTT. Protein: CASSLSGTGGAALHF.

V is TRBV28 and J is TRBJ1-1; TRBD1 matches 8 bases. Germline trimming cut 6 bases from V and 5 bases from J; bases unmatched to any gene: 5. Germline lookup yields CDR1 MDHEN and CDR2 SYDVKM. The CDR3 extends over 13 amino acids. DNA for the CDR3: TGTGCCAGCAGGACACAGGGGGGGACTGAAGCTTTCTTT. Translating it yields CASRTQGGTEAFF.

This clone has just a few counts. The chain combines TRBV7-2 with TRBJ2-7, with D perhaps matching TRBD2 (6 bases). The V end lost 5 bases, the J end lost 0 bases, and 11 bases lay between the germline ends. CDR3 length: 14 amino acids. Germline V gives CDR1 SGHTA, CDR2 FQGNSA. Here the CDR3 reads CASSHPGGSYEQYF. Written as DNA, the CDR3 is TGTGCCAGCAGCCACCCCGGGGGCTCCTACGAGCAGTACTTC.

This rearrangement joins TRBV5-1 to TRBJ2-5; possibly TRBD2 for D (5 bases). Germline values: CDR1 SGHRS, CDR2 YFSETQ. V gave up 5 bases and J gave up 5 bases, with 19 bases separating them. The CDR3 has 15 residues. CDR3 coding DNA: TGCGCCAGCAGTTCCTCATCCGGACTGGGGGAGACCCAGTACTTC. It specifies CASSSSSGLGETQYF.

J is TRBJ1-6 and V is TRBV19; the D gene is possibly TRBD1 (6 bases). Trimming cost V 0 bases and J 10 bases, with 16 bases left between them. The CDR3 sequence is 16 residues long. The V gene's germline CDR1 is LNHDA and CDR2 SQIVND (reference sequence). CDR3 protein: CASSIDRPAQGSPLHF. The DNA for the CDR3 is TGTGCCAGTAGTATAGATAGGCCGGCACAGGGCTCACCCCTCCACTTT.

This rearrangement joins TRBV18 to TRBJ1-2; maybe TRBD1 (6 bases). The CDR3 has 15 amino acids. With 1 base removed from V and 2 bases from J, the gap between germline ends came to 11 bases. The germline gives CDR1 KGHSH, CDR2 LQKENI. CDR3 DNA: TGTGCCAGCTCACCACTAGAGGGGGTGAACTATGGCTACACCTTC. Protein product: CASSPLEGVNYGYTF.

This chain joins TRBV9 and TRBJ2-1; 8 positions match TRBD1. The CDR3 extends over 13 amino acids. The germline gives CDR1 SGDLS, CDR2 YYNGEE. V gave up 4 bases and J gave up 10 bases; unmatched junction bases: 7. The CDR3 here is CASSPNRGLEQFF. Written as DNA, the CDR3 is TGTGCCAGCAGCCCGAACAGGGGGTTGGAGCAGTTCTTC.

This chain uses TRBV18 with TRBJ2-1, with 8 bases identical to TRBD2. Germline values: CDR1 KGHSH, CDR2 LQKENI. The V segment lost 2 bases and the J segment 7 bases; nucleotides outside the gene matches: 4. The CDR3 covers 14 residues. The CDR3 region has the DNA TGTGCCAGCTCACCAGGGACTAGTCTAAATGAGCAGTTCTTC. It is translated as CASSPGTSLNEQFF.

V gene TRBV27 combines with J gene TRBJ2-7; TRBD1 might be the D (6 bases). The germline V and J ends were trimmed by 0 bases and 4 bases, with 13 bases remaining between them. Germline CDR1 reads MNHEY; CDR2 reads SMNVEV (reference sequence). The CDR3 is made up of 15 amino acids. The CDR3 spells CASSLSTGLVYEQYF. In DNA, the CDR3 is TGTGCCAGCAGTTTATCAACAGGGCTGGTTTACGAGCAGTACTTC.

CDR3 sequence (DNA): TGCGCCAGCAGCTTGAATCCAGGGGACCCCACAGATACGCAGTATTTT. This gives the protein CASSLNPGDPTDTQYF. The rearrangement joins TRBV5-1 to TRBJ2-3; TRBD1 might be the D (6 bases). The germline V and J ends were trimmed by 1 base and 2 bases, with 14 bases remaining between them. Germline CDR1 and CDR2: SGHRS and YFSETQ. CDR3 length equals 16 residues.

The chain carries TRBV7-2 and TRBJ1-1; D call uncertain. V dropped 3 bases and J dropped 5 bases, with 10 bases sitting between them. Germline V lookup: CDR1 SGHTA, CDR2 FQGNSA. This CDR3 has 13 residues. CDR3 loop: CASSLHRETEAFF. The CDR3 bases are TGTGCCAGCAGCTTGCACCGGGAGACTGAAGCTTTCTTT.

The chain joins TRBV27 to TRBJ1-2, with D possibly matching TRBD1 (6 bases). V was clipped by 7 bases and J by 7 bases, with 22 bases between them. The CDR3 runs to 15 residues. Germline V lookup: CDR1 MNHEY, CDR2 SMNVEV (reference sequence). CDR3 residues: CASIPRLGARSGYTF. CDR3 nucleotide sequence: TGTGCCAGCATCCCCAGATTGGGGGCGAGGAGTGGCTACACCTTC.

The table lists this clone with a count of one. This chain connects TRBV5-5 to TRBJ1-4, with D tentatively TRBD1 (6 bases). Germline CDR1 is SGHKS and CDR2 is YYEKEE (reference sequence). The CDR3 totals 15 residues. V shed 0 bases and J shed 4 bases, with 10 bases lying between them. CDR3 bases: TGTGCCAGCAGCTTGGGGGGGGGCCTTAATGAAAAACTGTTTTTT. As protein: CASSLGGGLNEKLFF. Full variable domain (remainder filled in from reference TRBV5-5 and TRBJ1-4): DAGVTQSPTHLIKTRGQQVTLRCSPISGHKSVSWYQQVLGQGPQFIFQYYEKEERGRGNFPDRFSARQFPNYSSELNVNALLLGDSALYLCASSLGGGLNEKLFFGSGTQLSVL.

The count of this clone is one. The gene calls are TRBV5-4 and TRBJ1-1; 10 bases align to TRBD1. This CDR3 region has 15 residues. Trimming removed 3 bases from V and 5 bases from J; junction bases left unmatched: 7. CDR1 and CDR2 (germline): SGHNT, YYREEE (reference sequence). CDR3 region: CASSYGTGEYTEAFF. DNA of the CDR3: TGTGCCAGCAGCTACGGGACAGGGGAGTATACTGAAGCTTTCTTT.

The chain is built from TRBV6-5 and TRBJ2-5; D is possibly TRBD2 (5 bases). V was pared by 7 bases and J by 4 bases, with 13 bases between. The length of the CDR3 is 13 residues. CDR1 MNHEY and CDR2 SVGAGI come from the germline V gene. The CDR3 region has the DNA TGTGCCAGCACCCGGGATGTGGGAGAGACCCAGTACTTC. This gives the protein CASTRDVGETQYF.

The chain combines TRBV5-5 with TRBJ1-5; D ambiguous. This CDR3 is 13 amino acids long. The V end lost 0 bases, the J end lost 5 bases, and 6 bases lay between the germline ends. Germline V gene sequence: CDR1 SGHKS, CDR2 YYEKEE (reference sequence). This chain's CDR3 is CASSLGRYQPQHF. In nucleotides, the CDR3 is TGTGCCAGCAGCTTGGGCAGGTATCAGCCCCAGCATTTT.

This chain joins TRBV10-3 and TRBJ1-1; 11 bases line up with TRBD1. Germline CDR1 ENHRY, CDR2 SYGVKD. V dropped 2 bases and J dropped 4; count of bases not matched to a gene: 3. The CDR3 is 15 amino acids. The CDR3 loop is CAISELGQGATEAFF. The CDR3 bases are TGTGCCATCAGTGAGCTTGGACAGGGGGCCACTGAAGCTTTCTTT.

The chain uses TRBV28 and TRBJ2-3; TRBD2 matches 10 bases. The V and J ends lost 5 bases and 4 bases, in that order; junction bases with no gene match: 15. The V gene's germline CDR1 is MDHEN and CDR2 SYDVKM. The CDR3 is 18 residues long. The CDR3 reads CASSPTSSGRGKADTQYF. As DNA, the CDR3 is TGTGCCAGCAGTCCGACCTCTAGCGGGAGAGGAAAGGCAGATACGCAGTATTTT.

The rearrangement links TRBV14 to TRBJ2-7; no definite D call. V lost 4 bases and J 2 bases, leaving 9 bases between the germline ends. Germline-derived CDR1 and CDR2 are SGHDN and FVKESK. There are 13 residues in the CDR3. CDR3 sequence reads: CASSPFPPYEQYF. In DNA, the CDR3 is TGTGCCAGCAGCCCGTTCCCTCCCTACGAGCAGTACTTC.

The chain joins TRBV19 to TRBJ1-2; D is unclear. Trimming shortened V by 3 bases and J by 5 bases, and 10 bases separated the two germline ends. The CDR3 covers 13 residues. From germline, CDR1 is LNHDA and CDR2 SQIVND (reference sequence). The CDR3 DNA reads TGTGCCAGTAGTATCCTCCTCTCGTATGGCTACACCTTC. It is translated as CASSILLSYGYTF.

In this sample, this clone turned up once. The chain carries TRBV6-5 and TRBJ2-3; possible D gene TRBD2, 6 bases. Per the germline V gene, CDR1 is MNHEY and CDR2 is SVGAGI. The V and J ends lost 10 bases and 0 bases respectively, with 17 bases between them. The CDR3 sequence is 15 residues long. CDR3 region: CATSKRGLSTDTQYF. In DNA, the CDR3 is TGTGCCACCTCTAAGAGGGGACTCAGCACAGATACGCAGTATTTT.